This T cell receptor beta chain was captured in a study of blood T cell repertoires in COVID-19. Using immunoSEQ multiplex PCR, the repertoire was profiled, and TCRdb retains in-frame clones only, with some absent. The table shows 100,000 or so clones, with roughly four fifths occurring only once. The germline V gene encodes CDR1 KGHDR and CDR2 SFDVKD. V lost 11 bases to trimming and J lost 0 bases; unmatched junction nucleotides: 9. The CDR3 has 15 residues. This sequence was found in a middle-aged man with active or convalescent COVID-19. The sequenced material came from peripheral blood. The chain recombines TRBV24-1 with TRBJ1-3; 7 bases fit TRBD1. CDR3 residues: CANGTGASSGNTIYF. CDR3 coding DNA: TGTGCCAACGGCACAGGGGCGAGCTCTGGAAACACCATATATTTT.